Presented here are 32 T cell receptor beta chains from one specimen sequenced in a study of sequential checkpoint blockade in melanoma. The method was immunoSEQ multiplex PCR; TCRdb's version includes in-frame clones alone and lacks a portion of them. The sample yields 25,000 to 35,000 clones, 75% to 90% seen once. Treatment indicated: randomized to nivolumab then ipilimumab (arm A) or the reverse (arm B). The sequenced sample was CD8+ T cells sorted from blood (inferred from file names), obtained from a patient given nivolumab and ipilimumab in sequence. The receptors were sampled from a human donor with melanoma.

The rearrangement uses TRBV27 and TRBJ2-7; D not resolved. V was pared by 6 bases and J by 6 bases, with 9 bases between. This CDR3 is 11 amino acids long. The V gene's germline CDR1 is MNHEY and CDR2 SMNVEV (reference sequence). The CDR3 region has the DNA TGTGCCAGCAGCCGAGGCGGCGAGCAGTACTTC. Protein sequence: CASSRGGEQYF.

The genes are TRBV7-9 and TRBJ2-1, with D possibly matching TRBD1 (5 bases). Trimming took 1 base from V and 0 from J, leaving 13 bases between them. This CDR3 spans 17 amino acids. Germline CDR1 is SEHNR and CDR2 is FQNEAQ (reference sequence). CDR3 region: CASSLEAGISSYNEQFF. DNA for the CDR3: TGTGCCAGCAGCTTAGAAGCAGGGATTAGCTCCTACAATGAGCAGTTCTTC.

V is TRBV19 and J is TRBJ2-7; tentative D call: TRBD2 (6 bases). This CDR3 has 13 amino acids. CDR1 is LNHDA and CDR2 is SQIVND in the germline V gene (reference sequence). The V end lost 3 bases, the J end lost 3 bases, and 9 bases lay between the germline ends. The CDR3 reads CASSMMRGYEQYF. The CDR3, as DNA: TGTGCCAGTAGTATGATGCGGGGCTACGAGCAGTACTTC.

This chain links TRBV28 with TRBJ2-3; D possibly corresponds to TRBD2 (5 bases). This CDR3 has 15 residues. The germline gives CDR1 MDHEN, CDR2 SYDVKM. V was trimmed by 2 bases and J by 4 bases, leaving 13 bases between them. CDR3 in amino acids: CASSLGSSRADTQYF. Here the CDR3 DNA reads TGTGCCAGCAGTTTAGGATCATCGAGGGCAGATACGCAGTATTTT.

This clone is medium-sized in the sample. The chain employs TRBV15 and TRBJ2-2; TRBD2 is a possible D gene (7 bases). The CDR3 extends over 16 amino acids. Per germline, CDR1 LNHNV and CDR2 YYDKDF (reference sequence). V lost 0 bases, J lost 4 bases, and 12 bases lay in between. CDR3 nucleotide sequence: TGTGCCACCAGCAGAGATCGGGGGGCGGTCACCGGGGAGCTGTTTTTT. Its protein is CATSRDRGAVTGELFF.

This clone was seen more than once but under ten times. The germline gene is not matched at one end of the junction; a read error may be the cause. This rearrangement joins TRBV5-4 to TRBJ2-1; perhaps TRBD1 as D (5 bases). This CDR3 has 17 residues. Germline CDR1 and CDR2: SGHNT and YYREEE (reference sequence). The CDR3, as DNA: TGCGCCAGCAGCCAAGGGGCTCCGGCGGTTTCCTACAATGAGCAGTTCTTC. It codes for CASSQGAPAVSYNEQFF.

The chain links TRBV9 to TRBJ1-1; D is perhaps TRBD1 (5 bases). The germline V gene has CDR1 SGDLS and CDR2 YYNGEE. Trimming cost V 4 bases and J 4 bases, with 11 bases left between them. The CDR3 has 13 amino acids. The CDR3 is CASSFDGGTEAFF. CDR3 nucleotides: TGTGCCAGCAGCTTCGACGGGGGCACTGAAGCTTTCTTT.

The V call is TRBV4-3, the J call TRBJ2-1; a possible D gene is TRBD2 (5 bases). Germline V lookup: CDR1 LGHNA, CDR2 YSLEER. The CDR3 runs 14 residues. Trimming took 1 base from V and 3 from J, leaving 7 bases between them. The CDR3 DNA reads as TGCGCCAGCAGCCAAGCCGGGATCTACAATGAGCAGTTCTTC. It encodes CASSQAGIYNEQFF.

The chain uses TRBV5-6 and TRBJ2-2, with no clear D. The CDR3 spans 13 residues. The germline CDR1 and CDR2 sequences are SGHDT and YYEEEE. The V gene lost 4 bases and the J gene lost 5 bases, with 9 bases spanning the gap. CDR3 bases: TGTGCCAGCAGCCCGGTCGGTACCGGGGAGCTGTTTTTT. Its translation is CASSPVGTGELFF.

The chain combines TRBV5-4 with TRBJ2-7; TRBD1 matches 9 bases. Germline V gives CDR1 SGHNT, CDR2 YYREEE (reference sequence). This CDR3 contains 15 residues. With V trimmed by 4 bases and J by 4 bases, 9 bases remained unmatched. In DNA form, the CDR3 reads TGTGCCAGCAGCCCGGTGACAGGGGGGGATTACGAGCAGTACTTC. This gives the protein CASSPVTGGDYEQYF.

The rearrangement links TRBV6-5 to TRBJ2-3; D not certain. Trimming left V 4 bases short and J 0 bases short, with 8 bases between. CDR3 length: 14 residues. Germline-derived CDR1 and CDR2 are MNHEY and SVGAGI. The CDR3 DNA follows: TGTGCCAGCAGTTCCTCATCTAGCACAGATACGCAGTATTTT. Translated, it gives CASSSSSSTDTQYF.

The genes are TRBV27 and TRBJ2-3; TRBD2 matches at 11 bases. Germline-derived CDR1 and CDR2 are MNHEY and SMNVEV (reference sequence). Germline trimming cut 5 bases from V and 1 base from J; bases unmatched to any gene: 5. CDR3 size: 16 residues. CDR3 in DNA: TGTGCCAGCAGTCAAGCACTAGCGGGGGGCACAGATACGCAGTATTTT. It codes for CASSQALAGGTDTQYF.

V gene TRBV28 combines with J gene TRBJ2-3; TRBD2 agrees at 8 bases. Germline V gene data show CDR1 as MDHEN and CDR2 as SYDVKM. The CDR3 totals 16 residues. Germline trimming cut 1 base from V and 2 bases from J; bases unmatched to any gene: 5. Written as DNA, the CDR3 is TGTGCCAGCAGTTTATTCGTAGCGGGGACCACAGATACGCAGTATTTT. As protein: CASSLFVAGTTDTQYF.

The CDR3 DNA sequence: TGTGCCAGTAGACAGCGGGGAACCGGGGAGCTGTTTTTT. Translated, it gives CASRQRGTGELFF. This chain links TRBV19 with TRBJ2-2, with 7 nucleotides matching TRBD2. Trimming at V came to 6 bases and at J to 5 bases, leaving 3 bases not matched to a gene. From germline, CDR1 is LNHDA and CDR2 SQIVND (reference sequence). This CDR3 comprises 13 residues.

This clone was observed once. The J gene is TRBJ2-7, the V gene TRBV19, with a weak D call TRBD2 (6 bases). V was trimmed by 3 bases and J by 2 bases, leaving 14 bases between them. Germline V lookup: CDR1 LNHDA, CDR2 SQIVND (reference sequence). CDR3 length equals 15 residues. Here the CDR3 reads CASSILAGSTYEQYF. The CDR3 nucleotides are TGTGCCAGTAGTATTTTGGCGGGATCCACCTACGAGCAGTACTTC.

The J gene is TRBJ2-5, the V gene TRBV6-6; possible D gene TRBD2, 6 bases. This CDR3 spans 14 amino acids. The germline V gene encodes CDR1 MNHNY and CDR2 SVGAGI (reference sequence). V was cut by 7 bases and J by 4 bases, with 16 bases left in between. CDR3 in amino acids: CASKDGSLGETQYF. CDR3 in DNA: TGTGCCAGCAAGGACGGGAGTTTGGGAGAGACCCAGTACTTC.

The V gene is TRBV11-2, the J gene TRBJ2-2; 7 nucleotides line up with TRBD2. CDR1 and CDR2 from the germline V gene are SGHAT and FQNNGV. The CDR3 runs to 17 residues. The V and J ends lost 2 bases and 7 bases, in that order; junction bases with no gene match: 13. The CDR3 sequence is CASSLRASGRESGELFF. The CDR3 nucleotides read TGTGCCAGCAGCTTAAGGGCTAGCGGTCGAGAGAGCGGGGAGCTGTTTTTT.

The chain carries TRBV6-5 and TRBJ2-6, with 7 positions matching TRBD1. V trimming: 6 bases; J trimming: 2 bases; junction bases outside the gene matches: 4. This CDR3 has 15 amino acids. Germline V lookup: CDR1 MNHEY, CDR2 SVGAGI. Here the CDR3 DNA reads TGTGCCAGCAGACACGACAGGGCTGGGGCCAACGTCCTGACTTTC. Protein: CASRHDRAGANVLTF.

CDR3: CASSDGRKGNSPLHF. The CDR3 DNA sequence: TGTGCCAGCAGTGACGGTCGGAAGGGGAATTCACCCCTCCACTTT. The chain has TRBV6-4 and TRBJ1-6, with D tentatively TRBD1 (5 bases). Germline loops: CDR1 MRHNA, CDR2 SNTAGT. V gave up 2 bases and J gave up 7 bases, with 12 bases separating them. The CDR3 sequence is 15 residues long.

The chain recombines TRBV15 with TRBJ2-5; 10 bases align to TRBD1. The germline V gene has CDR1 LNHNV and CDR2 YYDKDF (reference sequence). J lost 4 bases, V lost 5 bases, and 7 bases had no gene match. This CDR3 region has 15 residues. The CDR3 is CATSARTGGAETQYF. The CDR3, as DNA: TGTGCCACCAGCGCTCGGACAGGGGGTGCAGAGACCCAGTACTTC.

The chain carries TRBV11-2 and TRBJ2-7; D gene unclear. This CDR3 region has 13 residues. Trimming left V 1 base short and J 3 bases short, with 7 bases between. Germline V CDR1 and CDR2: SGHAT, FQNNGV. CDR3 coding DNA: TGTGCCAGCAGCTTAGGTCAGAACTACGAGCAGTACTTC. It encodes CASSLGQNYEQYF.

By share of the sample, this clone is medium-sized. This chain uses TRBV5-1 with TRBJ2-7; 7 nucleotides line up with TRBD2. With V trimmed by 4 bases and J by 2 bases, 9 bases remained unmatched. This CDR3 is 15 amino acids long. Germline CDR1 SGHRS, CDR2 YFSETQ. Written as DNA, the CDR3 is TGCGCCAGCAGCCCGGGGGAGGGGCGTACCTACGAGCAGTACTTC. It encodes CASSPGEGRTYEQYF.

The rearrangement joins TRBV25-1 to TRBJ2-7; D gene uncertain. Germline lookup yields CDR1 MGHDK and CDR2 SYGVNS. This CDR3 has 13 amino acids. V was cut by 5 bases and J by 0 bases, with 8 bases left in between. CDR3: CASSTGHSYEQYF. In DNA, the CDR3 is TGTGCCAGCAGTACGGGTCACTCCTACGAGCAGTACTTC.

J is TRBJ2-7 and V is TRBV4-3, with a weak D call TRBD2 (5 bases). Trimming took 1 base from V and 4 from J, leaving 14 bases between them. Germline loops: CDR1 LGHNA, CDR2 YSLEER. CDR3 length equals 15 residues. The CDR3 DNA follows: TGCGCCAGCAGCCAAGTGGCGGGCCCGGGGTACGAGCAGTACTTC. Protein sequence: CASSQVAGPGYEQYF.

The chain employs TRBV5-4 and TRBJ1-1; D remains ambiguous. The CDR3 sequence is 11 residues long. V shed 2 bases and J shed 6 bases, with 5 bases lying between them. CDR1 SGHNT and CDR2 YYREEE come from the germline V gene (reference sequence). CDR3 in amino acids: CASSFGSEAFF. For the CDR3, the DNA is TGTGCCAGCAGCTTTGGCTCTGAAGCTTTCTTT.

The gene calls are TRBV11-2 and TRBJ1-1; D call uncertain. V was pared by 0 bases and J by 8 bases, with 10 bases between. The CDR3 has 13 amino acids. The germline CDR1 and CDR2 sequences are SGHAT and FQNNGV. The chain's CDR3 is CASSLDPGYEAFF. The CDR3 DNA reads TGTGCCAGCAGCTTAGATCCGGGGTACGAAGCTTTCTTT.

This clone was detected once. J is TRBJ2-4 and V is TRBV7-9; possible D gene TRBD1, 6 bases. V was trimmed by 1 base and J by 1 base, leaving 11 bases between them. Germline CDR1 reads SEHNR; CDR2 reads FQNEAQ (reference sequence). CDR3 length equals 16 residues. CDR3 loop: CASSLEGQVAKNIQYF. Written as DNA, the CDR3 is TGTGCCAGCAGCTTAGAGGGACAAGTCGCCAAAAACATTCAGTACTTC. Full variable domain (outside the CDR3, taken from reference TRBV7-9 and TRBJ2-4): DTGVSQNPRHKITKRGQNVTFRCDPISEHNRLYWYRQTLGQGPEFLTYFQNEAQLEKSRLLSDRFSAERPKGSFSTLEIQRTEQGDSAMYLCASSLEGQVAKNIQYFGAGTRLSVL.

This rearrangement joins TRBV27 to TRBJ2-5; D remains unclear. The end of the DNA is better explained by TRBJ2-7, so the J call may be wrong. This CDR3 region has 13 residues. Germline CDR1 and CDR2: MNHEY and SMNVEV (reference sequence). The CDR3 loop reads CASSLTSSYEQYF. For the CDR3, the DNA is TGTGCCAGCAGTTTAACTTCATCCTACGAGCAGTACTTC.

The V and J genes are TRBV7-6 and TRBJ2-1; 16 nucleotides line up with TRBD2. Germline trimming cut 2 bases from V and 4 bases from J; bases unmatched to any gene: 11. CDR1 is SGHVS and CDR2 is FNYEAQ in the germline V gene. The CDR3 spans 20 residues. CDR3 region: CASSLRPGLAGGPIYNEQFF. CDR3 bases: TGTGCCAGCAGCTTAAGACCGGGACTAGCGGGAGGGCCTATATACAATGAGCAGTTCTTC.

The rearrangement joins TRBV4-3 to TRBJ2-7; D is possibly TRBD1 (6 bases). The CDR3 is made up of 14 amino acids. CDR1 and CDR2 (germline): LGHNA, YSLEER. Trimming shortened V by 4 bases and J by 7 bases, and 17 bases separated the two germline ends. The CDR3 region has the DNA TGCGCCAGCAGCCCCCTGGGAGTAGGGGGTGAGCAGTACTTC. As protein: CASSPLGVGGEQYF.

The V gene is TRBV29-1, the J gene TRBJ1-2; 8 nucleotides agree with TRBD1. V lost 1 base, J lost 4 bases, and 5 bases stayed unmatched. Germline V gene lookup returns CDR1 SQVTM and CDR2 ANQGSEA. The CDR3 is made up of 14 amino acids. The CDR3 here is CSVEGGQVAYGYTF. Written as DNA, the CDR3 is TGCAGCGTTGAAGGGGGACAGGTTGCCTATGGCTACACCTTC.

By share, this clone counts as medium-sized (0.01 to 0.1%). This chain joins TRBV25-1 and TRBJ2-5, with a possible D match to TRBD2 (7 bases). Per the germline V gene, CDR1 is MGHDK and CDR2 is SYGVNS. This CDR3 comprises 14 residues. V was clipped by 6 bases and J by 5 bases, with 16 bases between them. CDR3 coding DNA: TGTGCCAGCAGCGGAGGGGGGGTTTGGGAGACCCAGTACTTC. Its translation: CASSGGGVWETQYF.